This T cell receptor beta chain was profiled in a study of OX40 agonist ivuxolimab in advanced cancers. This clone has more than one count but fewer than ten. The method was immunoSEQ multiplex PCR; TCRdb's version includes in-frame clones alone and lacks a portion of them. The data hold about 22,000 clones, with roughly 84% observed a single time. Per the germline V gene, CDR1 is SGHVS and CDR2 is FNYEAQ. The CDR3 totals 14 residues. Trimming left V 1 base short and J 0 bases short, with 6 bases between. Sequencing used CD4+ or CD8+ T cells sorted from blood, obtained in a trial of the OX40 agonist ivuxolimab. This chain uses TRBV7-6 with TRBJ2-5, with D possibly being TRBD1 (5 bases). The TCR was taken from an adult with an advanced solid tumor such as melanoma, head and neck, liver or kidney cancer. The DNA of the CDR3 is TGTGCCAGCAGCTTAGGACAGTACCAAGAGACCCAGTACTTC. Translation gives CASSLGQYQETQYF.